This TCR beta chain derives from a study of T cells in Graves' hyperthyroidism and ophthalmopathy. The study, taken as a whole, reports: A model built on 13 V-J features separated ophthalmopathy from stable hyperthyroidism.

The study included ophthalmopathy patients with Clinical Activity Score at least 3, NOSPECS grade at least 4 and duration under 3 months. Thyroid ultrasound and orbital computed tomography, with clinical symptoms and serum thyroxine and TRAb, informed diagnoses. The authors obtained PBMCs from over 7.5 ml of fresh peripheral blood. This clonotype was detected ten times or more. Antigen: not known. Trimming cost V 2 bases and J 7 bases; bases outside gene matches: 5. Germline loops: CDR1 GTSNPN, CDR2 SVGIG (reference sequence). CDR3 length equals 13 residues. RNA transcripts gave rise to amplified TCR beta CDR3 regions. The HTBI primer set was used in a first-round RT-PCR of the TCR CDR3. TCRdb reanalysed the multiplex PCR reads using MiXCR and keeps one entry per CDR3 protein. The sample lists approximately 600,000 distinct CDR3 sequences; less than 25% were seen once.

This TCR came from a man aged 25-45 years with Graves' ophthalmopathy. The material sequenced was blood. This chain connects TRBV30 to TRBJ1-5; 7 bases are shared with TRBD1. The DNA of the CDR3 is TGTGCCTGGAGTCGACAGGGTCGGCAGCCCCAGCATTTT. This encodes CAWSRQGRQPQHF.